These 7 T cell receptor beta chains came from one sample sequenced in a study of T cells in Graves' hyperthyroidism and ophthalmopathy. The investigators amplified TCR beta CDR3 regions from RNA transcripts. TCR CDR3 regions were first amplified by RT-PCR with HTBI primers. One entry per CDR3 protein results from TCRdb running MiXCR on the multiplex PCR reads. Here the sample spans 350,000 or so distinct CDR3 sequences, around 18% being singletons. The material sequenced was blood. Receptor source: a woman between 40 and 55 years old with Graves' ophthalmopathy.

This clonotype was seen a single time. Mismatch with germline at one junction end may stem from a read error. The chain couples TRBV10-3 to TRBJ1-2, with 7 bases that match TRBD1. The CDR3 totals 14 residues. Germline assignment: CDR1 ENHRY and CDR2 SYGVKD. The DNA of the CDR3 is TGTGCCACGTACAAGCGAGGGGGCAGCTATGGCTACAACTTC. Protein product: CATYKRGGSYGYNF.

This clonotype was counted at least ten times. This sequence joins TRBV6-2 or TRBV6-3 and TRBJ1-1; 7 nucleotides align to TRBD1. The germline gives CDR1 MNHEY, CDR2 SVGEGT. The CDR3 has 17 amino acids. The junction had 16 bases not matched to a gene; V was cut back by 5 bases and J by 4 bases. CDR3 DNA: TGTGCCAGCAGTGCACTCTTCCCCCTCCAGGGGGGCACTGAAGCTTTCTTT. Amino acids: CASSALFPLQGGTEAFF.

This clonotype was counted at least ten times. The chain employs TRBV4-1 and TRBJ1-1; no clear D. Germline CDR1 MGHRA, CDR2 YSYEKL. V lost 0 bases and J lost 2, with 10 bases in between. This CDR3 is built from 15 residues. The CDR3, as DNA: TGCGCCAGCAGCCAAGAGGGTGTGGGCAACACTGAAGCTTTCTTT. Its translation: CASSQEGVGNTEAFF.

This clonotype was recorded at least ten times. This chain connects TRBV28 to TRBJ1-1; the match to TRBD1 covers 10 bases. V shed 6 bases and J 12 bases; nucleotides not matched to a gene: 13. The length of the CDR3 is 14 residues. Germline CDR1 MDHEN, CDR2 SYDVKM. Here the CDR3 reads CASSYLTGGAGPFF. DNA of the CDR3: TGTGCCAGCAGCTACCTGACAGGGGGCGCGGGTCCTTTCTTT.

This clonotype came up many times. The rearrangement uses TRBV28 and TRBJ1-3; D unresolved. Germline lookup yields CDR1 MDHEN and CDR2 SYDVKM. V was clipped by 4 bases and J by 4 bases, with 5 bases between them. The CDR3 consists of 12 residues. The CDR3 nucleotides are TGTGCCAGCAGTTCTTTGGGAAACACCATATATTTT. This encodes CASSSLGNTIYF.

This clonotype was counted at least ten times. The junction and the germline gene differ at one end; a read error may be behind it. V and J are TRBV11-2 and TRBJ2-3, with 7 bases that match TRBD1. CDR3 size: 18 residues. Germline CDR1 and CDR2: SGHAT and FQNNGV. The CDR3 bases are TGTGCCAGCAGCTTAGATCGGGTTTGGACAGGACGCACAGATACGCAGTACTTT. It codes for CASSLDRVWTGRTDTQYF.

Ten or more counts support this clonotype. The V call is TRBV6-5, the J call TRBJ2-7; D remains unclear. The CDR3 has 14 amino acids. CDR1 and CDR2 from the germline V gene are MNHEY and SVGAGI. V lost 0 bases, J lost 6 bases, and 12 bases lay in between. The CDR3 sequence: CASSYSPPPGEQYF. The CDR3 coding sequence is TGTGCCAGCAGTTACTCCCCCCCCCCGGGCGAGCAGTACTTC.